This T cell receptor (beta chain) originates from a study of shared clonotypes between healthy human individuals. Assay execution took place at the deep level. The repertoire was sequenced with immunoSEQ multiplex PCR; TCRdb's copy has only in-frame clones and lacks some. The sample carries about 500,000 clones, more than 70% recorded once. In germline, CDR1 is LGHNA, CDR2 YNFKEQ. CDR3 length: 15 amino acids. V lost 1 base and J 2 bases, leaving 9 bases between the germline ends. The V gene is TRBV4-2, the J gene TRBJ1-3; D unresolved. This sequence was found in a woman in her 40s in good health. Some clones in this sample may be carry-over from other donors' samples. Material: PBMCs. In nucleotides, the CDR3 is TGTGCCAGCAGCCAAGTTAAGGATACTGGAAACACCATATATTTT. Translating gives CASSQVKDTGNTIYF.